This T cell receptor beta chain was recorded in a study of neurological immune-mediated disorders. Concerning this clonotype itself: Antigen unknown.

TCRdb reprocessed the 5' RACE reads with MiXCR, giving one entry per CDR3 protein. The profile shows about 59,000 distinct CDR3 sequences, under 4.5% of them singletons. Study-level results: TCR clonal expansion peaked in HTLV-1-associated myelopathy patients and was lowest in multiple sclerosis patients.

V was pared by 7 bases and J by 4 bases, with 8 bases between. CDR1 and CDR2 from the germline V gene are SQVTM and ANQGSEA. The CDR3 sequence is 11 residues long. The unsorted libraries originated from 2 million PBMCs kept at -80 C. The chain carries TRBV29-1 and TRBJ1-3; a weak D match, TRBD1 (5 bases). The sequence came from a woman aged 30 to 39 with multiple sclerosis. The source material was PBMCs. The CDR3 loop reads CSGGSGNTIYF. The CDR3 bases are TGCAGCGGGGGGTCGGGAAACACCATATATTTT.